The 25 T cell receptor beta chains below come from one sample, sequenced in a study of blood T cell repertoires in COVID-19. Sequencing was performed with immunoSEQ multiplex PCR; in TCRdb, only in-frame clones are kept and a portion is missing. The sample lists over 200,000 clones; under 85% were seen once. The sequenced sample consisted of PBMCs or T cells enriched from blood (not recorded which). Source of these receptors: a man aged 60 to 75 who had recovered from COVID-19.

The chain carries TRBV5-1 and TRBJ1-1; 7 bases fit TRBD1. V lost 6 bases and J lost 1; bases outside the gene matches: 9. The CDR3 is made up of 15 amino acids. CDR1 and CDR2 (germline): SGHRS, YFSETQ. The CDR3 bases are TGCGCCAGCACAGACAGGGCTAAGGGGAACACTGAAGCTTTCTTT. Translation: CASTDRAKGNTEAFF. The variable domain in full, completed from reference TRBV5-1 and TRBJ1-1, reads KAGVTQTPRYLIKTRGQQVTLSCSPISGHRSVSWYQQTPGQGLQFLFEYFSETQRNKGNFPGRFSGRQFSNSRSEMNVSTLELGDSALYLCASTDRAKGNTEAFFGQGTRLTVV.

The chain carries TRBV4-1 and TRBJ1-5; TRBD1 matches 8 bases. This CDR3 is 15 amino acids long. Germline CDR1 is MGHRA and CDR2 is YSYEKL. J was trimmed by 0 bases and V by 4 bases; bases with no gene match: 2. The CDR3 bases are TGCGCCAGCAGCCGAGACAGGGGTAGCAATCAGCCCCAGCATTTT. Translated, it gives CASSRDRGSNQPQHF.

On this clone: In the same sample, other DNA sequences code for this CDR3. This chain connects TRBV11-3 to TRBJ2-5; D perhaps matches TRBD2 (6 bases). Per germline, CDR1 SGHNT and CDR2 YENEEA. The CDR3 loop spans 15 amino acids. Trimming left V 1 base short and J 2 bases short, with 11 bases between. The CDR3 loop reads CASSLGRGTQETQYF. DNA for the CDR3: TGTGCCAGCAGCTTAGGTAGAGGGACTCAAGAGACCCAGTACTTC.

This clone was counted a single time. The chain couples TRBV29-1 to TRBJ2-1; D uncertain. This CDR3 is 16 amino acids long. The V gene lost 1 base and the J gene lost 6 bases, with 19 bases spanning the gap. CDR1 SQVTM and CDR2 ANQGSEA come from the germline V gene. The CDR3 DNA is TGCAGCGTTGAAGGGTCCGGGTTTTTCGCCTTCAATGAGCAGTTCTTC. This gives the protein CSVEGSGFFAFNEQFF.

The chain employs TRBV9 and TRBJ2-5; D remains ambiguous. Germline lookup yields CDR1 SGDLS and CDR2 YYNGEE. The length of the CDR3 is 16 residues. V shed 0 bases and J shed 2 bases, with 14 bases lying between them. Here the CDR3 reads CASSVGGLPYQETQYF. In nucleotides, the CDR3 is TGTGCCAGCAGCGTAGGAGGTCTACCCTATCAAGAGACCCAGTACTTC.

This sequence joins TRBV11-3 and TRBJ2-7; the D gene is possibly TRBD2 (6 bases). Trimming left V 3 bases short and J 3 bases short, with 15 bases between. Germline CDR1 and CDR2: SGHNT and YENEEA. This CDR3 comprises 15 residues. This CDR3 reads CASSFHGTFNYEQYF. In DNA form, the CDR3 reads TGTGCCAGCAGCTTCCACGGGACTTTCAACTACGAGCAGTACTTC.

The rearrangement links TRBV27 to TRBJ2-2, with TRBD2 as a possible D gene (5 bases). Germline V gene data show CDR1 as MNHEY and CDR2 as SMNVEV (reference sequence). This CDR3 spans 13 amino acids. V lost 2 bases and J lost 7, with 8 bases in between. CDR3 region: CASSLGGIGELFF. CDR3 bases: TGTGCCAGCAGTTTAGGAGGTATCGGGGAGCTGTTTTTT.

This rearrangement joins TRBV4-1 to TRBJ2-5, with D possibly TRBD1 on 6 matching bases. Germline-derived CDR1 and CDR2 are MGHRA and YSYEKL. The CDR3 has 16 residues. V dropped 0 bases and J dropped 3 bases, with 14 bases sitting between them. CDR3 nucleotides: TGCGCCAGCAGCCAAGATAGGCAACAGGGCGAAGAGACCCAGTACTTC. Amino acids: CASSQDRQQGEETQYF.

As to this clone: The sample has other DNA sequences that encode this CDR3 too. V gene TRBV29-1 combines with J gene TRBJ1-2, with unresolved D. V lost 3 bases and J 5 bases, leaving 4 bases between the germline ends. Germline loops: CDR1 SQVTM, CDR2 ANQGSEA. The CDR3 has 10 residues. CDR3: CSVDYYGYTF. The CDR3 DNA sequence: TGCAGCGTTGATTATTATGGCTACACCTTC.

V usage is TRBV5-1 and J usage is TRBJ1-2, with D tentatively TRBD1 (6 bases). Germline V lookup: CDR1 SGHRS, CDR2 YFSETQ. V dropped 3 bases and J dropped 3 bases, with 15 bases sitting between them. The CDR3 sequence is 15 residues long. The CDR3 nucleotides are TGCGCCAGCAGCTGGCATGGGGGCTTTGACTATGGCTACACCTTC. Translated, it gives CASSWHGGFDYGYTF.

This clone occurred a few times. The V gene is TRBV4-1, the J gene TRBJ2-7; 9 bases fit TRBD1. The CDR3 runs 16 residues. V trimming: 1 base; J trimming: 2 bases; junction bases outside the gene matches: 6. Looked up from germline, CDR1 is MGHRA and CDR2 is YSYEKL. CDR3 DNA: TGCGCCAGCAGCCAAGGACCAGACAGGGGGACCTACGAGCAGTACTTC. Translated, it gives CASSQGPDRGTYEQYF.

The chain couples TRBV5-1 to TRBJ2-2, with 8 nucleotides matching TRBD2. Germline loops: CDR1 SGHRS, CDR2 YFSETQ. V lost 5 bases and J lost 6; bases outside the gene matches: 12. CDR3 length: 16 residues. For the CDR3, the DNA is TGCGCCAGCAGGAGTTCCGGGACTAGTAAGGCCGGGGAGCTGTTTTTT. Encoded protein: CASRSSGTSKAGELFF.

The chain carries TRBV21-1 and TRBJ1-1; TRBD1, the table's D call, was not compared with the DNA. TRBV21-1 constitutes a pseudogene. The CDR3 has 12 amino acids. CDR3 DNA sequence: TGTGCCAGCAACTCAGGGGGGACTGAAGCTTTCTTT. It codes for CASNSGGTEAFF.

The genes are TRBV6-1 and TRBJ1-2; the match to TRBD1 covers 8 bases. Germline lookup yields CDR1 MNHNS and CDR2 SASEGT. After removal of 1 base from V and 2 bases from J, the junction contained 3 bases not matched to a gene. There are 15 residues in the CDR3. The CDR3 is CASSEGTGPNYGYTF. The DNA of the CDR3 is TGTGCCAGCAGTGAAGGGACAGGGCCAAACTATGGCTACACCTTC.

The V gene is TRBV16, the J gene TRBJ1-5; no clear D. Trimming removed 4 bases from V and 4 bases from J, with 11 bases in between. The CDR3 spans 14 residues. Germline V CDR1 and CDR2: KGHSY, FQNENV. CDR3 sequence reads: CASSPIQSNQPQHF. CDR3 DNA: TGTGCCAGCAGCCCAATACAGTCAAATCAGCCCCAGCATTTT.

V usage is TRBV3-1 (or the pseudogene TRBV3-2) and J usage is TRBJ2-5, with D tentatively TRBD2 (5 bases). The CDR3 spans 14 residues. Per germline, CDR1 LGHDT and CDR2 YNNKEL (reference sequence). V dropped 4 bases and J dropped 4 bases, with 13 bases sitting between them. The CDR3 loop is CASSLLSGLETQYF. CDR3 nucleotides: TGTGCCAGCAGCCTACTTTCGGGGTTAGAGACCCAGTACTTC.

The chain employs TRBV7-2 and TRBJ2-7; no firm D call. Germline lookup yields CDR1 SGHTA and CDR2 FQGNSA. The CDR3 extends over 13 amino acids. V lost 3 bases and J 5 bases, leaving 11 bases between the germline ends. The CDR3 region has the DNA TGTGCCAGCAGCTTTCGCAGGTTCAACGAGCAGTACTTC. Residues: CASSFRRFNEQYF.

The rearrangement uses TRBV9 and TRBJ2-2; D is unresolved. Germline loops: CDR1 SGDLS, CDR2 YYNGEE. CDR3 size: 11 residues. V dropped 7 bases and J dropped 8 bases, with 9 bases sitting between them. The CDR3 bases are TGTGCCAGCGAGCGAAGGGGGGAGCTGTTTTTT. The encoded protein is CASERRGELFF.

The genes are TRBV7-2 and TRBJ1-5; TRBD1 aligns across 7 bases. CDR1 is SGHTA and CDR2 is FQGNSA in the germline V gene. The CDR3 spans 16 residues. J lost 1 base, V lost 3 bases, and 6 bases had no gene match. The CDR3 here is CASSFKGGQSNQPQHF. The CDR3 DNA reads TGTGCCAGCAGCTTTAAAGGGGGACAGAGCAATCAGCCCCAGCATTTT. Together with reference TRBV7-2 and TRBJ1-5, the CDR3 gives the full variable domain: GAGVSQSPSNKVTEKGKDVELRCDPISGHTALYWYRQSLGQGLEFLIYFQGNSAPDKSGLPSDRFSAERTGGSVSTLTIQRTQQEDSAVYLCASSFKGGQSNQPQHFGDGTRLSIL.

This clone was detected a few times. The CDR3 loop reads CAWSGTTDTQYF. The DNA for the CDR3 is TGTGCCTGGAGTGGGACTACAGATACGCAGTATTTT. The chain couples TRBV30 to TRBJ2-3, with D perhaps matching TRBD2 (5 bases). The CDR3 totals 12 residues. Germline-derived CDR1 and CDR2 are GTSNPN and SVGIG (reference sequence). The V and J ends lost 1 base and 3 bases respectively, with 5 bases between them.

The chain joins TRBV29-1 to TRBJ2-5; D unclear. The CDR3 runs to 13 residues. Trimming took off 0 bases at V and 3 bases at J, with 8 bases between the two ends. Germline CDR1 is SQVTM and CDR2 is ANQGSEA. This CDR3 reads CSVEDWAEETQYF. The DNA for the CDR3 is TGCAGCGTTGAAGATTGGGCAGAAGAGACCCAGTACTTC.

The rearrangement links TRBV30 to TRBJ1-4; D is undetermined. The germline gives CDR1 GTSNPN, CDR2 SVGIG (reference sequence). V was trimmed by 3 bases and J by 10 bases, leaving 15 bases between them. The CDR3 runs to 13 residues. Here the CDR3 DNA reads TGTGCCTGGAGCGCCGGGGTTCTGGGAAAACTGTTTTTT. Amino acids: CAWSAGVLGKLFF.

The rearrangement joins TRBV7-9 to TRBJ2-5; 11 bases fit TRBD1. Germline V gene lookup returns CDR1 SEHNR and CDR2 FQNEAQ (reference sequence). With 5 bases clipped from V and 7 bases from J, the junction kept 12 bases outside the gene matches. CDR3 size: 16 residues. The CDR3 sequence: CASSPGTGGGLLTQYF. CDR3 nucleotides: TGTGCCAGCAGCCCAGGGACAGGGGGGGGGCTGTTGACCCAGTACTTC.

V and J are TRBV9 and TRBJ1-2; 8 bases line up with TRBD1. The CDR3 runs to 14 residues. CDR1 and CDR2 (germline): SGDLS, YYNGEE. Trimming removed 2 bases from V and 8 bases from J; junction bases left unmatched: 8. The DNA of the CDR3 is TGTGCCAGCAGCGTCCAAGGGACAGGACGGGGCTACACCTTC. Protein product: CASSVQGTGRGYTF. Supplemented by reference TRBV9 and TRBJ1-2, the full variable domain reads DSGVTQTPKHLITATGQRVTLRCSPRSGDLSVYWYQQSLDQGLQFLIQYYNGEERAKGNILERFSAQQFPDLHSELNLSSLELGDSALYFCASSVQGTGRGYTFGSGTRLTVV.

The genes are TRBV19 and TRBJ1-3; 8 bases agree with TRBD1. V lost 0 bases, J lost 2 bases, and 12 bases stayed unmatched. This CDR3 has 19 amino acids. From germline, CDR1 is LNHDA and CDR2 SQIVND (reference sequence). The CDR3 region is CASSIDLGGQGPTGNTIYF. The CDR3 DNA reads as TGTGCCAGTAGTATAGATCTAGGCGGACAGGGCCCCACTGGAAACACCATATATTTT.